The source of this T cell receptor (beta chain) is a study of blood T cell repertoires in COVID-19. CDR1 is KGHSH and CDR2 is LQKENI in the germline V gene. This CDR3 spans 12 amino acids. Trimming left V 2 bases short and J 7 bases short, with 8 bases between. In the authors' methods: By means of reference gene primer amplification, nucleated cell counts were estimated. This table comes from immunoSEQ multiplex PCR, and its TCRdb copy is limited to in-frame clones, with some not included. That table supplies the V and J calls and clone size; D and trimming were determined from the DNA. Of fewer than 130,000 clones listed, over 65% were seen once; the top ten hold 3% to 4%.

The gene calls are TRBV18 and TRBJ2-5; D is undetermined. Sequencing was performed on peripheral blood. The receptor's source is a woman at least 80 years old with acute or convalescent COVID-19. Here the CDR3 DNA reads TGTGCCAGCTCACCAAGGAGTGGGACCCAGTACTTC. Protein product: CASSPRSGTQYF.